Listed below are T cell receptor beta chains from one sample, sequenced in a study of cytomegalovirus exposure and HLA in healthy donors. The data were produced by immunoSEQ multiplex PCR, yet TCRdb's version contains in-frame clones alone and is incomplete. The table shows approximately 92,000 clones, with 81% occurring only once. What was sequenced was PBMCs. The receptors derive from a woman aged 70-85 years in good health and CMV-seropositive. The CDR3 runs from the conserved cysteine through the conserved F or W. The D gene is left open where the match is weak. Part of the rows lack a size; the others show once, few, many or a class for expanded clones.

V	D	J	size	DNA	CDR3
TRBV7-9	.	TRBJ1-4	few	TGTGCCAGCACCATTACCCAGGGGCAACAGGGTGATGAAAAACTGTTTTTT	CASTITQGQQGDEKLFF
TRBV7-6	.	TRBJ1-1	.	TGTGCCAGCAGCTTAATCCCGCAGGGGAACTCCATGAACACTGAAGCTTTCTTT	CASSLIPQGNSMNTEAFF
TRBV5-4	TRBD2	TRBJ2-7	once	TGTGCCAGCAGCGATACTAGCGGGAGCATCTACGAGCAGTACTTC	CASSDTSGSIYEQYF
TRBV10-3	TRBD2	TRBJ2-1	.	TGTGCCATCAGGGCCGGGACTAGCGGGCCTACCTACAATGAGCAGTTCTTC	CAIRAGTSGPTYNEQFF
TRBV7-2	TRBD1	TRBJ1-1	.	TGTGCCAGCAGTTTAAGGGGGGGACAGGGGGCTGAAGCTTTCTTT	CASSLRGGQGAEAFF
TRBV2	.	TRBJ1-1	.	TGTGCCAGCAGTGGCCGGCAGGGAGGTGAAGCTTTCTTT	CASSGRQGGEAFF
TRBV5-1	.	TRBJ2-2	.	TGCGCCAGCAGCTTGATCCCGGAGATGAACACCGGGGAGCTGTTTTTT	CASSLIPEMNTGELFF
TRBV5-8	TRBD1	TRBJ1-2	few	TGTGCCAGCAGCGTGGGACAGGGCCTTAACTATGGCTACACCTTC	CASSVGQGLNYGYTF
TRBV5-4	TRBD1	TRBJ2-4	.	TGTGCCAGCAGCCCGACAGGGGGCGGCATTCAGTACTTC	CASSPTGGGIQYF
TRBV10-3	TRBD2	TRBJ2-1	.	TGTGCCATCAGGGGCCCAGGTGGTAGCGGGAGTGGGAATGAGCAGTTCTTC	CAIRGPGGSGSGNEQFF
TRBV6-5	.	TRBJ1-2	.	TGTGCCAGCAGTTACTCGGGCATCCTAAACTATGGCTACACCTTC	CASSYSGILNYGYTF
TRBV27	.	TRBJ2-1	once	TGTGCCAGCAGTCCGGACTCGATTCTGGGCAATGAGCAGTTCTTC	CASSPDSILGNEQFF
TRBV7-2	.	TRBJ2-4	few	TGTGCCAGCAGCTCTTTTCCAAGAGGGGCCAAAAACATTCAGTACTTC	CASSSFPRGAKNIQYF
TRBV4-3	.	TRBJ1-2	.	TGCGCCAGCAGCCAAGTTGGGGACACAAACTATGGCTACACCTTC	CASSQVGDTNYGYTF
TRBV13	TRBD1	TRBJ1-3	.	TGTGCCAGCAGCCCGGGACAGGGCAACACCATATATTTT	CASSPGQGNTIYF
TRBV19	TRBD2	TRBJ2-7	.	TGTGCCAGTAGTACTACTACAAGCGGGAGCTCCTACGAGCAGTACTTC	CASSTTTSGSSYEQYF
TRBV5-6	TRBD1	TRBJ1-2	.	TGTGCCAGCAGCCTACCGGGACAGGGGTCTTACTATGGCTACACCTTC	CASSLPGQGSYYGYTF
TRBV10-3	TRBD2	TRBJ2-3	.	TGTGCCATCAGTGAATCAGCGGGAGGGGGCACAGATACGCAGTATTTT	CAISESAGGGTDTQYF
TRBV11-3	TRBD2	TRBJ2-1	.	TGTGCCAGCAGCTTACTACCACTAGCGGAGTACAATGAGCAGTTCTTC	CASSLLPLAEYNEQFF
TRBV19	TRBD2	TRBJ2-1	.	TGTGCCAGTAAATCCCTAGCGGGAAGAGGCGATGAGCAGTTCTTC	CASKSLAGRGDEQFF
TRBV4-1	TRBD2	TRBJ2-7	once	TGCGCCAGCAGCCAAGGAGGGGCTAGCGGGAGTTACGAGCAGTACTTC	CASSQGGASGSYEQYF
TRBV7-8	.	TRBJ2-5	.	TGTGCCACCCAGCTGGGAAGGGGAGAGACCCAGTACTTC	CATQLGRGETQYF
TRBV2	TRBD1	TRBJ1-1	.	TGTGCCACCATAGGGACAGGGGGCTTGGCTGAAGCTTTCTTT	CATIGTGGLAEAFF
TRBV18	TRBD1	TRBJ2-1	.	TGTGCCAGCTCAAGGGGGCTCAACAATGAGCAGTTCTTC	CASSRGLNNEQFF
TRBV7-2	.	TRBJ1-1	medium-sized	TGTGCCACCAAGAGGCGTTGGACTGAAGCTTTCTTT	CATKRRWTEAFF
TRBV7-3	.	TRBJ2-5	.	TGTGCCAGCAGCAAGGATCAGGGGGAGACCCAGTACTTC	CASSKDQGETQYF
TRBV2	TRBD1	TRBJ1-2	.	TGTGCCAGCAGTGAAGTACAGGGGGATTTTGGCTACACCTTC	CASSEVQGDFGYTF
TRBV7-7	TRBD2	TRBJ2-5	.	TGTGCTAGCAGTCCCTTTGCGGGGGGGAGGGGAGAGACCCAGTACTTC	CASSPFAGGRGETQYF
TRBV2	TRBD1	TRBJ1-3	.	TGTGCCAGCAGGGAAGACAGGGTAGCTGGAAACACCATATATTTT	CASREDRVAGNTIYF
TRBV11-2	TRBD2	TRBJ2-1	.	TGTGCCAGCACCCGGGATAGCGGGAGCATGAATGAGCAGTTCTTC	CASTRDSGSMNEQFF
TRBV19	TRBD1	TRBJ1-2	.	TGTGCCAGTACCCCGCCGGGACAGGGGCAGTGGAGTACCTTTAACTATGGCTACACCTTC	CASTPPGQGQWSTFNYGYTF
TRBV7-9	TRBD1	TRBJ2-7	few	TGTGCCAGCAGCCCCGGACAGGGAACCTACGAGCAGTACTTC	CASSPGQGTYEQYF